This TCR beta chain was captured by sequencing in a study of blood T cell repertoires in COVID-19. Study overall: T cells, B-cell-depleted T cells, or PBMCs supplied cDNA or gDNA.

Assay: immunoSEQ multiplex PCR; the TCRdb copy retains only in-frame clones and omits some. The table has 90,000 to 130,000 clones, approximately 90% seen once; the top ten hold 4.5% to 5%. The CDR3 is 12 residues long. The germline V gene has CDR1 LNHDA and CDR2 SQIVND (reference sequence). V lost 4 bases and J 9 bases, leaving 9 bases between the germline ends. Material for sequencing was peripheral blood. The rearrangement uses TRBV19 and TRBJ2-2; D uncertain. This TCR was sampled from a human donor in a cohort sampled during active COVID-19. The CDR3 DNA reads TGTGCCAGTAGTACGATCAGTCGGGAGCTGTTTTTT. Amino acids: CASSTISRELFF.